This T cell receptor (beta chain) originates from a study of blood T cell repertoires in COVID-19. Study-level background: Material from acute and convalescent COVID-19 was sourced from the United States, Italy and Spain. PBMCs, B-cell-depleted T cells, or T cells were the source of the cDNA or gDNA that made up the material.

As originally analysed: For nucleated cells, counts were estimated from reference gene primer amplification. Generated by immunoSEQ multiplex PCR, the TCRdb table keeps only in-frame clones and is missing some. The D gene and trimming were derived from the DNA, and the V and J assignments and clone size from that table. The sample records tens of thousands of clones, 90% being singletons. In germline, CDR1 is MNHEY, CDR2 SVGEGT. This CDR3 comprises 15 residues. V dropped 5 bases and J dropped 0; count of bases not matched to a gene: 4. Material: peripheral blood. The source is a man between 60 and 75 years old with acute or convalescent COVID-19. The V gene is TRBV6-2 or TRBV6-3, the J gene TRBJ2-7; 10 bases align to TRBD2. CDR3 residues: CASSSGLAVSYEQYF. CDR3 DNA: TGTGCCAGCAGTAGTGGACTAGCGGTCTCCTACGAGCAGTACTTC.